The sample holds a few counts of the clone carrying this T cell receptor beta chain. The sample originates from a study of post-analysis software for immune sequencing data. Tagging with unique molecular identifiers was a feature of the TCR beta cDNA libraries. TCRdb ran MiXCR on the PCR reads and lists one entry per CDR3 protein. The data hold roughly 730,000 distinct CDR3 sequences, with roughly 27% observed a single time. This receptor was identified in a girl aged 5-17 years with multiple sclerosis. Specimen: blood.

The CDR3 coding sequence is TGTGCCAGCAGCACACACGGGACTTCCACAGATACGCAGTATTTT. This translates into CASSTHGTSTDTQYF. This chain uses TRBV7-2 with TRBJ2-3; tentatively, D is TRBD2 (6 bases). The CDR3 spans 15 residues. V was clipped by 5 bases and J by 2 bases, with 14 bases between them. Germline assignment: CDR1 SGHTA and CDR2 FQGNSA.